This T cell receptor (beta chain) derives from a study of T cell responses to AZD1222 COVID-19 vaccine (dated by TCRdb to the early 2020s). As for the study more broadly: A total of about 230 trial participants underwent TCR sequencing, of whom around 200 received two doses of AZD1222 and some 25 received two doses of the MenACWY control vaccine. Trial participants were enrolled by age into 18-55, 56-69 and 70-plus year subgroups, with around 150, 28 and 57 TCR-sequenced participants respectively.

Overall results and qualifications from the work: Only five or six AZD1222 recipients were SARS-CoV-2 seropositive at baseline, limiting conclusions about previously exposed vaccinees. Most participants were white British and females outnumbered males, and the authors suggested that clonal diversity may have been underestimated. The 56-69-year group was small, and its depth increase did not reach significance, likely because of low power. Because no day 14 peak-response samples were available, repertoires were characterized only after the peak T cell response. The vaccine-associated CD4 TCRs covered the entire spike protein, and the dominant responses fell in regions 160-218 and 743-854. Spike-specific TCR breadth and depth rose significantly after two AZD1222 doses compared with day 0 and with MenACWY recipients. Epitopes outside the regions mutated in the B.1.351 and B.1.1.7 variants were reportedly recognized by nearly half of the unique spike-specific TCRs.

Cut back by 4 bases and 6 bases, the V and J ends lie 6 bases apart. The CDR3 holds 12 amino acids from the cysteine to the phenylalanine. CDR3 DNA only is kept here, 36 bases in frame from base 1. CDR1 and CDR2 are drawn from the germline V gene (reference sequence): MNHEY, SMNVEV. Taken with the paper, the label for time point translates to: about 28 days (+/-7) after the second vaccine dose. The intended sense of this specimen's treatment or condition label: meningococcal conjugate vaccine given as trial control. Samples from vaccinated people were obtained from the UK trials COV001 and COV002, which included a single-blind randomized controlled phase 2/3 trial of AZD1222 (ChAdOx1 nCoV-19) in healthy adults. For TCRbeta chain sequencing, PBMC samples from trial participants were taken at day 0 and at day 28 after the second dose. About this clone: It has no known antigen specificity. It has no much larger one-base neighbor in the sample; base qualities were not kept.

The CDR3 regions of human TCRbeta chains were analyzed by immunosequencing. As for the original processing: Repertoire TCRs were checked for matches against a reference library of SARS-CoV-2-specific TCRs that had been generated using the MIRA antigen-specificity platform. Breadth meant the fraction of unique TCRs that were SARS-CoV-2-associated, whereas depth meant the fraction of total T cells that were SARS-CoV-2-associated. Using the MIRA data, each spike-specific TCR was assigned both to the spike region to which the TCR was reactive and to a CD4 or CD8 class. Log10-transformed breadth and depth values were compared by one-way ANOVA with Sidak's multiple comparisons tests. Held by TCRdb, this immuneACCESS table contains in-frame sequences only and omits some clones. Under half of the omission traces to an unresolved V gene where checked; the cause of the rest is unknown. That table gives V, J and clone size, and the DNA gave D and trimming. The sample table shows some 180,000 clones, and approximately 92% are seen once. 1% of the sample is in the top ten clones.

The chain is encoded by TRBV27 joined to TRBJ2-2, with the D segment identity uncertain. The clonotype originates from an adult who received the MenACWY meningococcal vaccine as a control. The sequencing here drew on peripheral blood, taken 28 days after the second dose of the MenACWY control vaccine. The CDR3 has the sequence CASSYGPGELFF. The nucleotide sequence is TGTGCCAGCAGTTATGGTCCCGGGGAGCTGTTTTTT.